This T cell receptor (beta chain) is from a study of cytomegalovirus exposure and HLA in healthy donors. Study overall: The approximately 670 first-cohort repertoires and the 95 to 150 validation repertoires shared the same platform, a later analysis reported. Study observations and caveats: Three chains tied to CMV proved CMV antigen-specific in vitro. The study labeled around 160 TCR beta chains cytomegalovirus-associated. A subsequent analysis found that TCR clusters from the first cohort also tended to co-occur in the 130 or so validation repertoires, with roughly 95% of cluster scores above 0.

Using immunoSEQ multiplex PCR, the repertoire was profiled, and TCRdb retains in-frame clones only, with some absent. This table holds fewer than 400,000 clones, roughly 85% found once. A note on this clone: Its antigen is undetermined.

The CDR3 loop spans 14 amino acids. The V gene's germline CDR1 is SNHLY and CDR2 FYNNEI. Trimming pared 3 bases from V and 10 bases from J, leaving 16 bases between. Sequencing input: PBMCs. The V gene is TRBV2, the J gene TRBJ1-5, with a possible D match to TRBD1 (5 bases). The TCR comes from a young woman in good health and CMV-seronegative. The CDR3 DNA is TGTGCCAGCAGTGATCGGAGGGACCGTTCCCCCCAGCATTTT. Amino acid sequence: CASSDRRDRSPQHF.